This T cell receptor (beta chain) was identified in a study of cytomegalovirus exposure and HLA in healthy donors. The CDR3 consists of 16 residues. The V and J ends lost 5 bases and 2 bases, in that order; junction bases with no gene match: 10. From germline, CDR1 is SGHVS and CDR2 FQNEAQ. PCR amplification relied on 60 Vbeta primers (plus 13 Jbeta primers). TCRdb's copy holds only in-frame clones and misses some; the assay was immunoSEQ multiplex PCR. The sample carries 65,000 or so clones, approximately 80% recorded once. This sequence joins TRBV7-8 and TRBJ2-5, with 8 nucleotides matching TRBD1. Sequencing was performed on PBMCs. The TCR comes from a woman in her 40s in good health and CMV-seropositive. The CDR3 sequence: CASSPRQGSGQETQYF. The CDR3 region has the DNA TGTGCCAGCAGCCCAAGACAGGGGTCGGGTCAAGAGACCCAGTACTTC.